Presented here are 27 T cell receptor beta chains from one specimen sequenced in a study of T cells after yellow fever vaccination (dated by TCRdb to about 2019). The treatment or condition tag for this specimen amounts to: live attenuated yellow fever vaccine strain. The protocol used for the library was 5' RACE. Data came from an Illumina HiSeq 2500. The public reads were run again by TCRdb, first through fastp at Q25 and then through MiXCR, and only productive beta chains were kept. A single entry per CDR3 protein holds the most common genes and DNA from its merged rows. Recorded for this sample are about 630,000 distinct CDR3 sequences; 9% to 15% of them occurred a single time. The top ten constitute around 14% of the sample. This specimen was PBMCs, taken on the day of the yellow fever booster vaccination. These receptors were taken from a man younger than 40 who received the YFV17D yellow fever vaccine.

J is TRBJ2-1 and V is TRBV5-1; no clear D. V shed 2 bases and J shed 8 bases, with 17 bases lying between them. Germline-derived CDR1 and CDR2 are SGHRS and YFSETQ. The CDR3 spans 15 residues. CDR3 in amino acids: CASSFFSQPVDEQFF. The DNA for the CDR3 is TGCGCCAGCAGCTTTTTCTCCCAGCCAGTCGATGAGCAGTTCTTC.

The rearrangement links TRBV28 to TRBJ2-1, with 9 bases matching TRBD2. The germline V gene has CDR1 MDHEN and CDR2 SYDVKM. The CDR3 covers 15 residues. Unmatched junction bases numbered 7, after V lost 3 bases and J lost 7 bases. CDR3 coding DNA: TGTGCCAGCAGTTTGGGCGGGAGGGCCACAAATGAGCAGTTCTTC. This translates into CASSLGGRATNEQFF.

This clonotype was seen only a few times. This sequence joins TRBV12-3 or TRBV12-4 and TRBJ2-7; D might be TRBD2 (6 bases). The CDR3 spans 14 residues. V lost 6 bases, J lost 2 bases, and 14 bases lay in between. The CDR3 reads CASRPGLGAYEQYF. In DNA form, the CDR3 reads TGTGCCAGCAGGCCGGGACTGGGAGCCTACGAGCAGTACTTC.

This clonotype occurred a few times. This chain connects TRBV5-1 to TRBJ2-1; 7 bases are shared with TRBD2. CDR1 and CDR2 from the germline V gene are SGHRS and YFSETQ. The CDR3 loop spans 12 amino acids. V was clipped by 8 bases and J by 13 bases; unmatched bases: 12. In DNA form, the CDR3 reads TGCGCCAGTTCCAGTTGGGGGGGTGAACAGTTCTTC. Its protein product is CASSSWGGEQFF.

Here the CDR3 DNA reads TGCAGCGTTGAAGATTGGGACTACACAGATACGCAGTATTTT. Its protein is CSVEDWDYTDTQYF. This chain joins TRBV29-1 and TRBJ2-3, with 7 bases fitting TRBD2. After removal of 0 bases from V and 2 bases from J, the junction contained 2 bases not matched to a gene. CDR3 length: 14 amino acids. Looked up from germline, CDR1 is SQVTM and CDR2 is ANQGSEA.

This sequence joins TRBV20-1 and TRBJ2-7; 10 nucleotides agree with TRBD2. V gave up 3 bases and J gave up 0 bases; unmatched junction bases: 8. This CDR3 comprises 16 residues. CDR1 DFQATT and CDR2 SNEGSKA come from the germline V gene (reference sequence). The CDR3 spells CSASSSGRGTSYEQYF. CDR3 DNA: TGCAGTGCTAGCTCAAGCGGGAGGGGGACCTCCTACGAGCAGTACTTC.

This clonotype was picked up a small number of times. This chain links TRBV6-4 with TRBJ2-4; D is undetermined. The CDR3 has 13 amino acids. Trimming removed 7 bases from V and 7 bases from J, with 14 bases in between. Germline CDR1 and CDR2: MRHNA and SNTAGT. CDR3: CASMWEYWNIQYF. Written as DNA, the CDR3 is TGTGCCAGCATGTGGGAATATTGGAACATTCAGTACTTC.

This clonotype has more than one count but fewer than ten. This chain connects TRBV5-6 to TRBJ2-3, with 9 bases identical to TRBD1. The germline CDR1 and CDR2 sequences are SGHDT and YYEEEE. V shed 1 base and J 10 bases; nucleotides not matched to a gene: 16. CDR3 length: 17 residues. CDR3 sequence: CASSLYVGTGFPFAQYF. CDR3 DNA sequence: TGTGCCAGCAGCTTGTATGTTGGGACAGGGTTCCCCTTCGCGCAGTATTTT. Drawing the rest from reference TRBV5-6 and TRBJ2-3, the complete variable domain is DAGVTQSPTHLIKTRGQQVTLRCSPKSGHDTVSWYQQALGQGPQFIFQYYEEEERQRGNFPDRFSGHQFPNYSSELNVNALLLGDSALYLCASSLYVGTGFPFAQYFGPGTRLTVL.

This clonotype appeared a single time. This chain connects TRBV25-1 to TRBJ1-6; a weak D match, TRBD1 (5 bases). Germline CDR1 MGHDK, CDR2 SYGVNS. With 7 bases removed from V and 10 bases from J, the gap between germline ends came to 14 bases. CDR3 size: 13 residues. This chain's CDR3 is CASTTGNRSPLHF. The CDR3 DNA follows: TGTGCCAGCACCACAGGCAACCGATCACCCCTCCACTTT.

CDR3: CASSLVKGNFPHEQFF. The DNA for the CDR3 is TGTGCCAGCAGCTTAGTGAAAGGGAATTTTCCCCATGAGCAGTTCTTC. The chain employs TRBV7-3 and TRBJ2-1; unclear D gene. The CDR3 has 16 amino acids. V lost 2 bases, J lost 8 bases, and 19 bases lay in between. Germline V gene sequence: CDR1 SGHTA, CDR2 FQGTGA. Full variable domain (remainder filled in from reference TRBV7-3 and TRBJ2-1): GAGVSQTPSNKVTEKGKYVELRCDPISGHTALYWYRQSLGQGPEFLIYFQGTGAADDSGLPNDRFFAVRPEGSVSTLKIQRTERGDSAVYLCASSLVKGNFPHEQFFGPGTRLTVL.

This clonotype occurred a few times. CDR3 amino acids: CASSQVDRDNSPLHF. The DNA of the CDR3 is TGCGCCAGCAGCCAAGTGGACAGGGATAATTCACCCCTCCACTTT. V is TRBV4-3 and J is TRBJ1-6, with 8 positions matching TRBD1. The germline V gene has CDR1 LGHNA and CDR2 YSLEER. The CDR3 contains 15 residues. Trimming took 1 base from V and 5 from J; bases not matched to a gene: 1.

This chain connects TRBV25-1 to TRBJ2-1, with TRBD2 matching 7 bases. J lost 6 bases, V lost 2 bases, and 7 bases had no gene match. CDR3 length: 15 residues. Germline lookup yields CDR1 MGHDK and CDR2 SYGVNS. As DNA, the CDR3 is TGTGCCAGCAGTGAAGTCGCGGGAGTCCCCAATGAGCAGTTCTTC. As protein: CASSEVAGVPNEQFF. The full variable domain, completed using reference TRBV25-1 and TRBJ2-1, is EADIYQTPRYLVIGTGKKITLECSQTMGHDKMYWYQQDPGMELHLIHYSYGVNSTEKGDLSSESTVSRIRTEHFPLTLESARPSHTSQYLCASSEVAGVPNEQFFGPGTRLTVL.

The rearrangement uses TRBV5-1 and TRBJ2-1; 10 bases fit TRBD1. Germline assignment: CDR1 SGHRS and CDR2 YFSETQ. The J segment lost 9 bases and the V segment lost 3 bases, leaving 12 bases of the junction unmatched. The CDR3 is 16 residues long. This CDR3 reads CASSSTQDRGYGEQFF. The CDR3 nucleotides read TGCGCCAGCAGCTCGACCCAGGACAGGGGGTACGGTGAGCAGTTCTTC.

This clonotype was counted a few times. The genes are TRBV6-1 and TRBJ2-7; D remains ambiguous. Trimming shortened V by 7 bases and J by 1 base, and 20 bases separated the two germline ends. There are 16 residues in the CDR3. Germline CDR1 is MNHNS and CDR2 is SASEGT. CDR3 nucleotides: TGTGCCAGCACCTCGACTTTGGGCCGCGGTTCCTACGAGCAGTACTTC. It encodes CASTSTLGRGSYEQYF.

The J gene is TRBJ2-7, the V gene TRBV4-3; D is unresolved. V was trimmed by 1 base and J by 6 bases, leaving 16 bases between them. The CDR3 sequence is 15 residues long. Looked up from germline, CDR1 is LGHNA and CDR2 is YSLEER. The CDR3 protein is CASSQVSFGDPEQYF. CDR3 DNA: TGCGCCAGCAGCCAAGTTAGTTTTGGGGATCCCGAGCAGTACTTC.

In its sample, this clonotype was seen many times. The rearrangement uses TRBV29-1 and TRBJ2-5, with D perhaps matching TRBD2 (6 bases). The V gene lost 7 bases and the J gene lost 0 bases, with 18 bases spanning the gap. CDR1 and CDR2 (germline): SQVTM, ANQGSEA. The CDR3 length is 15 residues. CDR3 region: CSGIEGAGNQETQYF. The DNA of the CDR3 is TGCAGCGGAATTGAAGGGGCGGGGAACCAAGAGACCCAGTACTTC.

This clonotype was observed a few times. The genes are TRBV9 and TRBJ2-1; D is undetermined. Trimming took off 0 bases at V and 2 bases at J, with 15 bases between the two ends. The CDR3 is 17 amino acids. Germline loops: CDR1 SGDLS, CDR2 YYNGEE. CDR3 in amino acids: CASSVAGDSRAYNEQFF. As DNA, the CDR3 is TGTGCCAGCAGCGTAGCTGGCGACTCTCGAGCCTACAATGAGCAGTTCTTC.

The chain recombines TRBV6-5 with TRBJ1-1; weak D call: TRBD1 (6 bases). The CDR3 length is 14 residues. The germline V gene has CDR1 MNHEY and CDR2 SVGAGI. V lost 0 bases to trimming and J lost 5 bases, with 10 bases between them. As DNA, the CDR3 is TGTGCCAGCAGTTACTCAGGGGGGGGGACTGAAGCTTTCTTT. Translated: CASSYSGGGTEAFF.

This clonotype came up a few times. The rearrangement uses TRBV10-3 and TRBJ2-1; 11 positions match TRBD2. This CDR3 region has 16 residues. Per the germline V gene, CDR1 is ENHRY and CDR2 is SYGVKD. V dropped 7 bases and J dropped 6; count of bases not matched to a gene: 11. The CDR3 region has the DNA TGTGCCATCAATTCACTTGTCGGGACTAGCGGCAATGAGCAGTTCTTC. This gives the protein CAINSLVGTSGNEQFF.

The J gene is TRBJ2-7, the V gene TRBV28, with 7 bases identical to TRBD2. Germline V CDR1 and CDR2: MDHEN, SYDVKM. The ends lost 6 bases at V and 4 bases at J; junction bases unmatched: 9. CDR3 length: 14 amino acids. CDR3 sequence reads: CASSRDSGGYEQYF. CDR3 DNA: TGTGCCAGCAGCCGGGACTCCGGGGGGTACGAGCAGTACTTC.

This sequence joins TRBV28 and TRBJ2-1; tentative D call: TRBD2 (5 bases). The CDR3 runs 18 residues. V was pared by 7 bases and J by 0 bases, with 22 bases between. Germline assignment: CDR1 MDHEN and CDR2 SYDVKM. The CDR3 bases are TGTGCCAGCACCGGCATGTCCACATTAGGGAGCTCCTACAATGAGCAGTTCTTC. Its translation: CASTGMSTLGSSYNEQFF.

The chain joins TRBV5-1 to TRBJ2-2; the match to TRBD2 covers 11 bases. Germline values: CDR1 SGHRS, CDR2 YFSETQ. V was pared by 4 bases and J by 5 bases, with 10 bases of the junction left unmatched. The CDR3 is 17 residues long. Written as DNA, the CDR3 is TGCGCCAGCAGCCTCACTAGCGGGAGAGACAAGACCGGGGAGCTGTTTTTT. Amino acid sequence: CASSLTSGRDKTGELFF.

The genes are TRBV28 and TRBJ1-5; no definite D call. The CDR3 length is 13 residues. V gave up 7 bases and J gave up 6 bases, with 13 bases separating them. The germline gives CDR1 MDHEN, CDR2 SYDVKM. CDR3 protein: CASTQSRAQPQHF. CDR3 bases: TGTGCCAGCACCCAAAGTAGAGCTCAGCCCCAGCATTTT.

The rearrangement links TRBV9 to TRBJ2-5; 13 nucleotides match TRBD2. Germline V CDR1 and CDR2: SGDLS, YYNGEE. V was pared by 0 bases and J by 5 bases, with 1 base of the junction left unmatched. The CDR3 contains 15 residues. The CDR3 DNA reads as TGTGCCAGCAGCGTAGGGACTAGCGGGAGTGAGACCCAGTACTTC. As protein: CASSVGTSGSETQYF.

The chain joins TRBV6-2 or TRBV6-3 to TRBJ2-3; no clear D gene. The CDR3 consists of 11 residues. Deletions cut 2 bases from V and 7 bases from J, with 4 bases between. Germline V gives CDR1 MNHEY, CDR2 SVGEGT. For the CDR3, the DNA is TGTGCCAGCAGTTACCACTATACGCAGTATTTT. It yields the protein CASSYHYTQYF.

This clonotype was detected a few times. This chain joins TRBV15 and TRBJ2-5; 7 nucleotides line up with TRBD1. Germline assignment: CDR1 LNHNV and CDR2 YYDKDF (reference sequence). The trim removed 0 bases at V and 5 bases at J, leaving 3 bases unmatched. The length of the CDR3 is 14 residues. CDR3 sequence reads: CATSRDRGQETQYF. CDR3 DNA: TGTGCCACCAGCAGAGATAGGGGGCAGGAGACCCAGTACTTC.

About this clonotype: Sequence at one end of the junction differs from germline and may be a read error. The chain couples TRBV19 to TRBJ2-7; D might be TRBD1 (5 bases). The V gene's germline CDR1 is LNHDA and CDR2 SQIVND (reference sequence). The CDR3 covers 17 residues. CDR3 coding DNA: TGTTCCAGTAGCCGAAGACCTAAGACAGAAGGAACCTACGAGCAGTACTTC. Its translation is CSSSRRPKTEGTYEQYF.